The sequence of this T cell receptor beta chain was determined in a study of blood T cell repertoires in COVID-19. Data came from immunoSEQ multiplex PCR; TCRdb stores just in-frame clones and leaves some out. The sample includes about 210,000 clones, over 75% seen only once; the top ten take under 4.5%. This clone was counted only a few times. This CDR3 spans 14 amino acids. Germline values: CDR1 GTSNPN, CDR2 SVGIG (reference sequence). V lost 4 bases to trimming and J lost 4 bases; unmatched junction nucleotides: 9. Sequences were obtained from PBMCs or T cells enriched from blood (not recorded which). This TCR came from a man aged 25 to 45 with acute COVID-19. This sequence joins TRBV30 and TRBJ1-2; 7 nucleotides align to TRBD1. The CDR3 spells CAWTPLGGLYGYTF. For the CDR3, the DNA is TGTGCCTGGACTCCCTTAGGGGGCCTCTATGGCTACACCTTC.